The source of this T cell receptor (beta chain) is a study of T cell responses to AZD1222 COVID-19 vaccine. The analysis combined second doses at about 4 or about 12 weeks. Study-wide findings and caveats: Spike was spanned by vaccine-associated CD4 TCRs, with dominance at 160-218 and 743-854. Most donors were white British and more were female, and clonal diversity was possibly underestimated.

In this sample, this clone turned up once. Its target is not known. V lost 0 bases and J lost 1, with 10 bases in between. Germline V gives CDR1 LGHNA, CDR2 YSLEER. The CDR3 has 15 amino acids. TCRdb keeps only in-frame clones here, not all; method: immunoSEQ multiplex PCR. The table lists 150,000 to 200,000 clones, more than 85% of them singletons. The rearrangement joins TRBV4-3 to TRBJ2-7, with D unclear. Here the sequenced sample was peripheral blood, taken 28 days after the second AZD1222 dose. This TCR came from an adult who received the AZD1222 COVID-19 vaccine. In DNA form, the CDR3 reads TGCGCCAGCAGCCAAGATTCCACCCTGTCCTACGAGCAGTACTTC. As protein: CASSQDSTLSYEQYF.